Listed here are 28 T cell receptor beta chains from one sample, sequenced in a study of identifying expanded T cells in peripheral blood (dated by TCRdb to between 2018 and 2021). To prepare the library, the immunoSEQ multiplex PCR assay was applied. Drawn from immuneACCESS, this table holds only the in-frame rearrangements with V and J called that TCRdb kept. Clones are partly lost; checked studies trace under half to an unresolved V gene and leave the rest unexplained. Here the sample has some 93,000 clones; roughly 88% occur a single time. The ten largest clones capture around 5.9% of the sample. Sequenced sample: blood. These receptors were collected from a person aged 18-69 years in good health.

The J gene is TRBJ2-1, the V gene TRBV6-1; 12 bases fit TRBD2. The CDR3 runs to 15 residues. CDR1 is MNHNS and CDR2 is SASEGT in the germline V gene. The ends lost 6 bases at V and 10 bases at J; junction bases unmatched: 10. The CDR3 spells CASSVTSGGPREQFF. CDR3 nucleotide sequence: TGTGCCAGCAGCGTGACTAGCGGGGGCCCCAGGGAGCAGTTCTTC.

The rearrangement links TRBV11-1 to TRBJ1-1, with D possibly matching TRBD1 (5 bases). V was trimmed by 3 bases and J by 5 bases, leaving 10 bases between them. The CDR3 extends over 13 amino acids. CDR1 is SGHAT and CDR2 is FQDESV in the germline V gene (reference sequence). The CDR3 DNA follows: TGTGCCAGCAGCTTCACCGGGGGAACTGAAGCTTTCTTT. It codes for CASSFTGGTEAFF.

The chain is built from TRBV4-1 and TRBJ1-1; no definite D call. CDR3 size: 13 residues. The V gene's germline CDR1 is MGHRA and CDR2 YSYEKL. The V and J ends lost 4 bases and 6 bases respectively, with 12 bases between them. CDR3 in DNA: TGCGCCAGCAGCCCCCGAGAGGGCGCTGAAGCTTTCTTT. Residues: CASSPREGAEAFF.

This chain uses TRBV7-9 with TRBJ2-5, with unresolved D. This CDR3 is 14 amino acids long. Per the germline V gene, CDR1 is SEHNR and CDR2 is FQNEAQ (reference sequence). Trimming shortened V by 1 base and J by 1 base, and 7 bases separated the two germline ends. The CDR3: CASSLGGSQETQYF. CDR3 sequence (DNA): TGTGCCAGCAGCTTAGGAGGTAGCCAAGAGACCCAGTACTTC.

The chain links TRBV5-6 to TRBJ2-1; 7 bases are a match to TRBD2. The junction had 6 bases not matched to a gene; V was cut back by 1 base and J by 5 bases. Germline V gene data show CDR1 as SGHDT and CDR2 as YYEEEE. This CDR3 has 15 amino acids. The CDR3 reads CASSLYGGENNEQFF. CDR3 coding DNA: TGTGCCAGCAGCTTGTATGGGGGGGAGAACAATGAGCAGTTCTTC. Full variable domain (remainder filled in from reference TRBV5-6 and TRBJ2-1): DAGVTQSPTHLIKTRGQQVTLRCSPKSGHDTVSWYQQALGQGPQFIFQYYEEEERQRGNFPDRFSGHQFPNYSSELNVNALLLGDSALYLCASSLYGGENNEQFFGPGTRLTVL.

The CDR3 DNA reads TGTGCCAGCAGCTTCGGACTAGCGGGCACAGATACGCAGTATTTT. Amino acids: CASSFGLAGTDTQYF. The rearrangement joins TRBV7-9 to TRBJ2-3; 10 bases agree with TRBD2. Per germline, CDR1 SEHNR and CDR2 FQNEAQ (reference sequence). The J segment lost 1 base and the V segment lost 3 bases, leaving 1 base of the junction unmatched. The CDR3 length is 15 residues.

The V call is TRBV5-5, the J call TRBJ1-2; D is unresolved. Germline V lookup: CDR1 SGHKS, CDR2 YYEKEE (reference sequence). The CDR3 is made up of 13 amino acids. V was clipped by 4 bases and J by 7 bases, with 14 bases between them. The CDR3 nucleotides are TGTGCCAGCAGCCGATATCGGACGGTTGGCTACACCTTC. Its protein is CASSRYRTVGYTF.

The chain combines TRBV28 with TRBJ1-1; no clear D. V lost 2 bases, J lost 3 bases, and 13 bases lay in between. This CDR3 is built from 15 residues. CDR1 and CDR2 (germline): MDHEN, SYDVKM. The CDR3 loop is CASSLGGGVYTEAFF. Here the CDR3 DNA reads TGTGCCAGCAGTTTAGGCGGTGGAGTCTACACTGAAGCTTTCTTT. Variable domain in full (rest from reference TRBV28 and TRBJ1-1): DVKVTQSSRYLVKRTGEKVFLECVQDMDHENMFWYRQDPGLGLRLIYFSYDVKMKEKGDIPEGYSVSREKKERFSLILESASTNQTSMYLCASSLGGGVYTEAFFGQGTRLTVV.

This chain joins TRBV15 and TRBJ2-2; D gene uncertain. The germline CDR1 and CDR2 sequences are LNHNV and YYDKDF (reference sequence). The CDR3 is 15 residues long. Trimming cost V 1 base and J 2 bases, with 8 bases left between them. CDR3 in DNA: TGTGCCACCAGCAGAGGCGTGAGTAACACCGGGGAGCTGTTTTTT. Its translation is CATSRGVSNTGELFF.

This rearrangement joins TRBV4-2 to TRBJ2-2; D unclear. This CDR3 region has 15 residues. The ends were cut back, 1 base at V and 6 bases at J, with 12 bases in the middle. The germline gives CDR1 LGHNA, CDR2 YNFKEQ. The CDR3 is CASSQADLVSGELFF. The DNA for the CDR3 is TGTGCCAGCAGCCAAGCGGACCTCGTTTCCGGGGAGCTGTTTTTT.

The DNA for the CDR3 is TGTGCCTGGACTCAGGGGGGATCCTACGAGCAGTACTTC. Amino acid sequence: CAWTQGGSYEQYF. The chain employs TRBV30 and TRBJ2-7, with D possibly matching TRBD1 (7 bases). Germline V gene data show CDR1 as GTSNPN and CDR2 as SVGIG (reference sequence). The CDR3 loop spans 13 amino acids. V lost 4 bases to trimming and J lost 1 base, with 11 bases between them.

About this clone itself: The identical CDR3 is also encoded by other nucleotide sequences in the sample. The V call is TRBV19, the J call TRBJ1-1; D might be TRBD1 (5 bases). Trimming removed 1 base at V and 0 bases at J, with 9 bases between. CDR3 size: 15 residues. Germline lookup yields CDR1 LNHDA and CDR2 SQIVND (reference sequence). The CDR3 protein is CASSIGSGLNTEAFF. The CDR3 DNA sequence: TGTGCCAGTAGTATAGGATCAGGGTTGAACACTGAAGCTTTCTTT.

CDR3 protein: CATSRERTSGGAGDTQYF. The CDR3 bases are TGTGCCACCAGCAGAGAACGAACCAGCGGGGGGGCCGGAGATACGCAGTATTTT. V and J are TRBV15 and TRBJ2-3, with 10 bases identical to TRBD2. Germline CDR1 and CDR2: LNHNV and YYDKDF (reference sequence). The V and J ends lost 0 bases and 5 bases, in that order; junction bases with no gene match: 11. CDR3 size: 18 residues.

The rearrangement links TRBV5-6 to TRBJ2-1, with 10 bases fitting TRBD2. This CDR3 spans 17 amino acids. Germline V gene sequence: CDR1 SGHDT, CDR2 YYEEEE. V gave up 0 bases and J gave up 1 base; unmatched junction bases: 4. CDR3 coding DNA: TGTGCCAGCAGCTTGGGGGCTAGCGGGAGTTCCTACAATGAGCAGTTCTTC. Its translation is CASSLGASGSSYNEQFF.

The rearrangement uses TRBV19 and TRBJ1-1; D gene unclear. There are 14 residues in the CDR3. V was clipped by 1 base and J by 5 bases, with 11 bases between them. Germline values: CDR1 LNHDA, CDR2 SQIVND (reference sequence). The CDR3 loop is CASSIVSTGTEAFF. The CDR3, as DNA: TGTGCCAGTAGTATAGTCTCGACGGGGACTGAAGCTTTCTTT.

The V and J genes are TRBV6-1 and TRBJ1-2; maybe TRBD1 (5 bases). The V and J ends lost 2 bases and 4 bases respectively, with 11 bases between them. The CDR3 is made up of 14 amino acids. Looked up from germline, CDR1 is MNHNS and CDR2 is SASEGT. CDR3 nucleotides: TGTGCCAGCAGTGAACCTGACAGAGCCTATGGCTACACCTTC. It specifies CASSEPDRAYGYTF.

This clone was counted once. The chain joins TRBV5-1 to TRBJ2-3; 7 positions match TRBD2. The trim removed 4 bases at V and 6 bases at J, leaving 8 bases unmatched. Looked up from germline, CDR1 is SGHRS and CDR2 is YFSETQ. CDR3 size: 14 residues. CDR3 in amino acids: CASSTAGWEDTQYF. Here the CDR3 DNA reads TGCGCCAGCAGCACAGCGGGATGGGAGGATACGCAGTATTTT.

The chain uses TRBV11-2 and TRBJ1-6; unclear D gene. Germline loops: CDR1 SGHAT, CDR2 FQNNGV. The length of the CDR3 is 13 residues. The V end lost 5 bases, the J end lost 14 bases, and 16 bases lay between the germline ends. CDR3 in DNA: TGTGCCAGCAGCCCCTTTTCAGATTCGGCCCTCCACTTT. Its translation is CASSPFSDSALHF.

The chain uses TRBV10-3 and TRBJ1-1, with D unclear. This CDR3 region has 14 residues. The germline V gene encodes CDR1 ENHRY and CDR2 SYGVKD. V lost 0 bases and J 4 bases, leaving 9 bases between the germline ends. The CDR3 is CAISESAGSTEAFF. The CDR3 DNA reads as TGTGCCATCAGTGAGTCGGCGGGAAGCACTGAAGCTTTCTTT.

The J gene is TRBJ2-1, the V gene TRBV5-1, with 10 bases fitting TRBD2. This CDR3 contains 15 residues. Germline V CDR1 and CDR2: SGHRS, YFSETQ. The V and J ends lost 3 bases and 9 bases, in that order; junction bases with no gene match: 9. CDR3 DNA: TGCGCCAGCAGCTCCCGGACTAGCGGTGGCGGTGAGCAGTTCTTC. Translating it yields CASSSRTSGGGEQFF.

This sequence joins TRBV5-1 and TRBJ1-2, with D uncertain. CDR1 and CDR2 (germline): SGHRS, YFSETQ. V dropped 3 bases and J dropped 2 bases, with 8 bases sitting between them. There are 13 residues in the CDR3. The CDR3 is CASSYEENYGYTF. The CDR3 DNA follows: TGCGCCAGCAGCTACGAGGAAAACTATGGCTACACCTTC.

The rearrangement links TRBV19 to TRBJ2-1; D is unclear. Germline values: CDR1 LNHDA, CDR2 SQIVND (reference sequence). Trimming stripped 0 bases from V and 0 bases from J, with 6 bases between. The CDR3 runs 15 residues. The CDR3 spells CASSIDTSSYNEQFF. The CDR3 DNA is TGTGCCAGTAGTATAGACACCAGCTCCTACAATGAGCAGTTCTTC.

The J gene is TRBJ2-1, the V gene TRBV19, with D maybe TRBD2 (5 bases). There are 15 residues in the CDR3. Germline CDR1 is LNHDA and CDR2 is SQIVND (reference sequence). Trimming left V 0 bases short and J 7 bases short, with 13 bases between. The DNA for the CDR3 is TGTGCCAGTAGTATAGAGGCGATATCGGGGAATGAGCAGTTCTTC. This encodes CASSIEAISGNEQFF.

This chain connects TRBV4-1 to TRBJ1-6; D might be TRBD1 (5 bases). This CDR3 spans 14 amino acids. The V end was cut by 0 bases, the J end by 9 bases, with 9 bases between. Germline CDR1 MGHRA, CDR2 YSYEKL. CDR3 nucleotide sequence: TGCGCCAGCAGCCAAGAGCAGGGCGGTTCACCCCTCCACTTT. It codes for CASSQEQGGSPLHF.

The J gene is TRBJ2-1, the V gene TRBV15; 8 bases agree with TRBD1. J gave up 8 bases and V 1 base, and 7 bases lay outside the gene matches. The CDR3 has 15 residues. Germline CDR1 LNHNV, CDR2 YYDKDF (reference sequence). Here the CDR3 reads CATSRGQTGEDEQFF. CDR3 nucleotide sequence: TGTGCCACCAGCAGAGGTCAGACAGGGGAGGATGAGCAGTTCTTC. Full variable domain (remainder filled in from reference TRBV15 and TRBJ2-1): DAMVIQNPRYQVTQFGKPVTLSCSQTLNHNVMYWYQQKSSQAPKLLFHYYDKDFNNEADTPDNFQSRRPNTSFCFLDIRSPGLGDTAMYLCATSRGQTGEDEQFFGPGTRLTVL.

J is TRBJ2-1 and V is TRBV4-1; 9 bases align to TRBD2. Germline V CDR1 and CDR2: MGHRA, YSYEKL. The length of the CDR3 is 15 residues. The trim removed 6 bases at V and 7 bases at J, leaving 10 bases unmatched. The CDR3 bases are TGCGCCAGCAGTTATAGCGGGGGCCCGTCGAATGAGCAGTTCTTC. It translates to CASSYSGGPSNEQFF.

The gene calls are TRBV14 and TRBJ2-7; D is perhaps TRBD1 (6 bases). Germline V gene data show CDR1 as SGHDN and CDR2 as FVKESK. Trimming cost V 0 bases and J 9 bases, with 9 bases left between them. The CDR3 loop spans 12 amino acids. The CDR3 region has the DNA TGTGCCAGCAGCCAAGATAAGACAGGGCAGTACTTC. This gives the protein CASSQDKTGQYF.

The rearrangement uses TRBV9 and TRBJ1-1, with D hard to call. Germline CDR1 and CDR2: SGDLS and YYNGEE. V lost 4 bases and J lost 3, with 25 bases in between. The CDR3 extends over 18 amino acids. CDR3 bases: TGTGCCAGCAGCCTAAACCACGAGCTCAAGGAACGGGACACTGAAGCTTTCTTT. It encodes CASSLNHELKERDTEAFF.